This is a list of T cell receptor beta chains from one sample in a study of cytomegalovirus exposure and HLA in healthy donors. Here immunoSEQ multiplex PCR was the method, and the copy in TCRdb shows in-frame clones only, minus some. The sample holds under 130,000 clones, more than 60% seen once. The sequenced sample consisted of PBMCs. Receptors originate from a male donor in good health and CMV-seronegative. Each CDR3 is given with its conserved first and last residue. Fields, in order: clone size, CDR3 length, J gene, D gene, V gene, CDR3 DNA, CDR3 protein. A D gene is named only where the DNA matches it firmly. A row's size may be missing; if present it is once, few, many or a size class.

size: NA
length: 16
J: TRBJ2-2
D: TRBD1
V: TRBV7-2
DNA: TGTGCCAGCAGCACATACGACAGGGCGAACACCGGGGAGCTGTTTTTT
CDR3: CASSTYDRANTGELFF

size: NA
length: 14
J: TRBJ2-3
D: NA
V: TRBV10-1
DNA: TGCGCCAGCAGTGAGTCGGAGTTCACAGATACGCAGTATTTT
CDR3: CASSESEFTDTQYF

size: NA
length: 15
J: TRBJ2-3
D: TRBD1
V: TRBV5-4
DNA: TGTGCCAGCAGCCTTGGGACAGGGGTGACAGATACGCAGTATTTT
CDR3: CASSLGTGVTDTQYF

size: NA
length: 13
J: TRBJ1-2
D: TRBD1
V: TRBV7-8
DNA: TGTGCCAGCAGCTTGGGGGACAGGGTCGGCTACACCTTC
CDR3: CASSLGDRVGYTF

size: NA
length: 14
J: TRBJ2-1
D: NA
V: TRBV6-5
DNA: TGTGCCAGCAGTTACTCCGGCGGAACCGATGAGCAGTTCTTC
CDR3: CASSYSGGTDEQFF

size: NA
length: 13
J: TRBJ2-2
D: NA
V: TRBV11-2
DNA: TGTGCCAGCAGCTCCCGATGGACACCCGAGCTGTTTTTT
CDR3: CASSSRWTPELFF

size: NA
length: 18
J: TRBJ2-3
D: TRBD2
V: TRBV5-1
DNA: TGCGCCAGCAGCTTGGCTGTAGCGGGAGGGCCTAGCACAGATACGCAGTATTTT
CDR3: CASSLAVAGGPSTDTQYF

size: NA
length: 14
J: TRBJ2-3
D: TRBD2
V: TRBV2
DNA: TGTGCCAGCATGTTAGCGGGAAACACAGATACGCAGTATTTT
CDR3: CASMLAGNTDTQYF

size: NA
length: 16
J: TRBJ2-5
D: TRBD1
V: TRBV10-3
DNA: TGTGCCATCAGTGAACCGGGACAGGGGGGAAAAGAGACCCAGTACTTC
CDR3: CAISEPGQGGKETQYF

size: NA
length: 15
J: TRBJ2-7
D: TRBD2
V: TRBV7-9
DNA: TGTGCCAGCAGCTTTAGCGGGAGTTTCGGCTACGAGCAGTACTTC
CDR3: CASSFSGSFGYEQYF

size: few
length: 15
J: TRBJ1-4
D: NA
V: TRBV5-1
DNA: TGCGCCAGCAGCTCACCGGGACACCCGGAAGAAAAACTGTTTTTT
CDR3: CASSSPGHPEEKLFF

size: NA
length: 15
J: TRBJ2-7
D: TRBD1
V: TRBV14
DNA: TGTGCCAGCAGCCATCGGACAGGGGCGTTCTACGAGCAGTACTTC
CDR3: CASSHRTGAFYEQYF

size: NA
length: 14
J: TRBJ1-4
D: NA
V: TRBV9
DNA: TGTGCCAGCAGCGCTACAGGGATTGGGGAAAAACTGTTTTTT
CDR3: CASSATGIGEKLFF

size: NA
length: 16
J: TRBJ2-7
D: TRBD2
V: TRBV10-1
DNA: TGCGCCAGCAGTGAGGACTTGACTAGCGCGACGGACGAGCAGTACTTC
CDR3: CASSEDLTSATDEQYF

size: NA
length: 14
J: TRBJ1-2
D: NA
V: TRBV4-1
DNA: TGCGCCAGCAGCCCAAACGACAGCTTATATGGCTACACCTTC
CDR3: CASSPNDSLYGYTF

size: once
length: 14
J: TRBJ2-1
D: NA
V: TRBV7-2
DNA: TGTGCCAGCAGCTTTGATAGCTCCTACAATGAGCAGTTCTTC
CDR3: CASSFDSSYNEQFF

size: NA
length: 12
J: TRBJ2-1
D: NA
V: TRBV6-5
DNA: TGTGCCAGCTCCTCAGTTTACAATGAGCAGTTCTTC
CDR3: CASSSVYNEQFF

size: NA
length: 13
J: TRBJ1-4
D: NA
V: TRBV19
DNA: TGTGCCAGCCAGGGATGGACTAATGAAAAACTGTTTTTT
CDR3: CASQGWTNEKLFF

size: few
length: 18
J: TRBJ2-5
D: TRBD2
V: TRBV5-5
DNA: TGTGCCAGCAGCACCGGGACTAGCGGGATCACTTACCAAGAGACCCAGTACTTC
CDR3: CASSTGTSGITYQETQYF

size: NA
length: 14
J: TRBJ1-1
D: NA
V: TRBV28
DNA: TGTGCCAGCAGGGGGCGGGGGGGGGACACTGAAGCTTTCTTT
CDR3: CASRGRGGDTEAFF

size: NA
length: 15
J: TRBJ2-3
D: TRBD2
V: TRBV7-2
DNA: TGTGCCAGCAGCTTAGTCCTGCTAGCGGTAGATACGCAGTATTTT
CDR3: CASSLVLLAVDTQYF

size: NA
length: 13
J: TRBJ2-5
D: NA
V: TRBV5-7
DNA: TGTGCCAGCAGCTTGGTACAAGGAGTGGAGCAGTACTTC
CDR3: CASSLVQGVEQYF

size: NA
length: 14
J: TRBJ2-7
D: TRBD1
V: TRBV5-1
DNA: TGCGCCAGCAGCCCGGGACAGCTCTTCTACGAGCAGTACTTC
CDR3: CASSPGQLFYEQYF

size: NA
length: 16
J: TRBJ2-3
D: NA
V: TRBV4-1
DNA: TGCGCCAGCAGCCCATTTTACGGGGGGCGGACAGATACGCAGTATTTT
CDR3: CASSPFYGGRTDTQYF

size: NA
length: 15
J: TRBJ2-1
D: TRBD2
V: TRBV2
DNA: TGTGCCAGCCTTACTAGCGGGAGCTCCTACAATGAGCAGTTCTTC
CDR3: CASLTSGSSYNEQFF

size: NA
length: 19
J: TRBJ2-2
D: TRBD2
V: TRBV4-3
DNA: TGCGCCAGCAGCCAAGAGCGAGTAGCGGGAGGGCCGAACACCGGGGAGCTGTTTTTT
CDR3: CASSQERVAGGPNTGELFF

size: NA
length: 15
J: TRBJ1-1
D: TRBD1
V: TRBV30
DNA: TGTGCCTGGAAACTAGGGACAGGGTTCGAGTCTGAAGCTTTCTTT
CDR3: CAWKLGTGFESEAFF

size: NA
length: 13
J: TRBJ2-5
D: NA
V: TRBV19
DNA: TGTGCCAGTAGTATAGCGGGGAAAGAGACCCAGTACTTC
CDR3: CASSIAGKETQYF

size: once
length: 14
J: TRBJ1-6
D: TRBD1
V: TRBV19
DNA: TGTGCCAGTAGTATCGACAGGGTAGAGTCACCCCTCCACTTT
CDR3: CASSIDRVESPLHF

size: NA
length: 12
J: TRBJ2-1
D: TRBD2
V: TRBV29-1
DNA: TGCAGCGCCGGGACTAGCGGCTATGAGCAGTTCTTC
CDR3: CSAGTSGYEQFF

size: NA
length: 15
J: TRBJ2-7
D: NA
V: TRBV28
DNA: TGTGCCAGCCTGAGCGGAGGGGGCGCTTTATACGAGCAGTACTTC
CDR3: CASLSGGGALYEQYF

size: NA
length: 15
J: TRBJ2-3
D: NA
V: TRBV14
DNA: TGTGCCAGCAGCCAAGGTCGCAGGGCCACAGATACGCAGTATTTT
CDR3: CASSQGRRATDTQYF

size: NA
length: 16
J: TRBJ2-2
D: TRBD2
V: TRBV4-1
DNA: TGCGCCAGCAGCCTCGCTAGCGGGAGGACGACCGGGGAGCTGTTTTTT
CDR3: CASSLASGRTTGELFF

size: NA
length: 15
J: TRBJ2-2
D: TRBD2
V: TRBV6-5
DNA: TGTGCCAGCAAGGTGGAAGCGGGAGCCACCGGGGAGCTGTTTTTT
CDR3: CASKVEAGATGELFF

size: NA
length: 13
J: TRBJ2-3
D: NA
V: TRBV18
DNA: TGTGCCAGCTCACCAGCCAGTACAGATACGCAGTATTTT
CDR3: CASSPASTDTQYF

size: NA
length: 18
J: TRBJ1-2
D: TRBD1
V: TRBV5-4
DNA: TGTGCCAGCAGCTTGGGGACAGGAAGATACAATATGGCTTACGGCTACACCTTC
CDR3: CASSLGTGRYNMAYGYTF

size: NA
length: 17
J: TRBJ2-3
D: TRBD1
V: TRBV7-9
DNA: TGTGCCAGCAGCTTACTCCGACAGGGTCTTGGCGCAGATACGCAGTATTTT
CDR3: CASSLLRQGLGADTQYF

size: NA
length: 15
J: TRBJ2-1
D: NA
V: TRBV6-1
DNA: TGTGCCAGCAACCCTACCGGGAGCTCCTACAATGAGCAGTTCTTC
CDR3: CASNPTGSSYNEQFF

size: NA
length: 16
J: TRBJ2-3
D: TRBD2
V: TRBV4-3
DNA: TGCGCCAGCAGCCAGGGGGGGGGAGGATGGACAGATACGCAGTATTTT
CDR3: CASSQGGGGWTDTQYF

size: NA
length: 15
J: TRBJ2-7
D: TRBD2
V: TRBV7-9
DNA: TGTGCCAGCAGCTCCCGGCGGGAGAACTCCTACGAGCAGTACTTC
CDR3: CASSSRRENSYEQYF

size: NA
length: 13
J: TRBJ2-2
D: NA
V: TRBV7-9
DNA: TGTGCCAGCAGCCCTCTTTTCACCGGGGAGCTGTTTTTT
CDR3: CASSPLFTGELFF

size: few
length: 17
J: TRBJ2-3
D: TRBD2
V: TRBV5-1
DNA: TGCGCCAGCAGCTTGGCCTACTCGGGCGGGGGGCAGGATACGCAGTATTTT
CDR3: CASSLAYSGGGQDTQYF

size: few
length: 17
J: TRBJ1-4
D: TRBD1
V: TRBV19
DNA: TGTGCCAGTTCCCGGACCGGGACAGGGTTCTCTAATGAAAAACTGTTTTTT
CDR3: CASSRTGTGFSNEKLFF

size: NA
length: 15
J: TRBJ2-1
D: NA
V: TRBV11-2
DNA: TGTGCCAGCAGCTCCCCCAATACGGGAGAAAATGAGCAGTTCTTC
CDR3: CASSSPNTGENEQFF

size: NA
length: 15
J: TRBJ2-1
D: TRBD2
V: TRBV7-9
DNA: TGTGCCAGCAGCTCCAGCGGGAGTCCCTACAATGAGCAGTTCTTC
CDR3: CASSSSGSPYNEQFF

size: few
length: 15
J: TRBJ2-2
D: NA
V: TRBV10-3
DNA: TGTGCCATCAGTGCTGGGGAGAGGGACACCGGGGAGCTGTTTTTT
CDR3: CAISAGERDTGELFF

size: once
length: 16
J: TRBJ1-2
D: NA
V: TRBV11-2
DNA: TGTGCCAGCAAAGGGTGGACGGACATCCATAACTATGGCTACACCTTC
CDR3: CASKGWTDIHNYGYTF

size: NA
length: 13
J: TRBJ2-5
D: TRBD1
V: TRBV18
DNA: TGTGCCAGCTCGCTACAGGGGCAAGAGACCCAGTACTTC
CDR3: CASSLQGQETQYF

size: NA
length: 17
J: TRBJ2-1
D: TRBD2
V: TRBV30
DNA: TGTGCCTGGAGCGTCCGCGGGAGGCTTGGATTGAGCAATGAGCAGTTCTTC
CDR3: CAWSVRGRLGLSNEQFF

size: NA
length: 16
J: TRBJ1-1
D: NA
V: TRBV19
DNA: TGTGCCAGGGGGGGGATGGGTAAGCGAGGGAACACTGAAGCTTTCTTT
CDR3: CARGGMGKRGNTEAFF